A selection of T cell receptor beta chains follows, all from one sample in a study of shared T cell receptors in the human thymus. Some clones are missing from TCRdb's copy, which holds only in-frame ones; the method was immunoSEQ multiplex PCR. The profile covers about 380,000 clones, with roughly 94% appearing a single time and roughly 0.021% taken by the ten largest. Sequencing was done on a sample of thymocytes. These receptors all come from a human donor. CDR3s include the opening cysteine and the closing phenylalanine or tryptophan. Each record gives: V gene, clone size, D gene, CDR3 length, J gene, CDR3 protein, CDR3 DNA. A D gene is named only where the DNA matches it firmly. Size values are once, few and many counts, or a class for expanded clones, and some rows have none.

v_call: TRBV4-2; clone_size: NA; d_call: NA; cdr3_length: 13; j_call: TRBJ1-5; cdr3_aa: CASTPRRGEPQHF; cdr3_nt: TGTGCCAGCACCCCAAGAAGGGGGGAGCCCCAGCATTTT
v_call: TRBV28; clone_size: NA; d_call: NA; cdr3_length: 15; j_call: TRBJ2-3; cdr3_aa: CASTPGTTYTDTQYF; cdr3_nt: TGTGCCAGCACCCCCGGGACGACGTACACAGATACGCAGTATTTT
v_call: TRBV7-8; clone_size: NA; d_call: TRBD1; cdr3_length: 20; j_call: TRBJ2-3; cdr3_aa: CASSARPGQGPLIATYTQYF; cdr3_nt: TGTGCCAGCAGCGCCCGGCCGGGACAGGGACCGCTGATTGCCACATATACGCAGTATTTT
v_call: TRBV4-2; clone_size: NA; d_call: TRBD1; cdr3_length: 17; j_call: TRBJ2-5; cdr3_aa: CASSQVAAGGVEETQYF; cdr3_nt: TGTGCCAGCAGCCAAGTCGCGGCAGGGGGTGTGGAAGAGACCCAGTACTTC
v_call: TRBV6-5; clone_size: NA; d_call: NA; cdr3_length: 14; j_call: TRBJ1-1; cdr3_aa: CASSYGGSGSEAFF; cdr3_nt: TGTGCCAGCAGTTACGGAGGGAGCGGGAGTGAAGCTTTCTTT
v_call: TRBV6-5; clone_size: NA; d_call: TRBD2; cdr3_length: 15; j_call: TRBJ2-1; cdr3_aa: CASSWAGGPDNEQFF; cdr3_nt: TGTGCCAGCAGTTGGGCGGGAGGGCCTGACAATGAGCAGTTCTTC
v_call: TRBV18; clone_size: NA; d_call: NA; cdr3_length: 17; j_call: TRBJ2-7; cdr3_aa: CASSPGLNGINSYEQYF; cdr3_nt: TGTGCCAGCTCACCAGGGCTAAACGGGATTAACTCCTACGAGCAGTACTTC
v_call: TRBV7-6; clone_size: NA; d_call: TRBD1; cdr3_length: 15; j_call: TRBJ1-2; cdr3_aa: CASSLFEDRGFGYTF; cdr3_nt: TGTGCCAGCAGCTTATTTGAGGACAGGGGGTTTGGCTACACCTTC
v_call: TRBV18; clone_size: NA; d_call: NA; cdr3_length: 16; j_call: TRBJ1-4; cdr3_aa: CASSRGPLPTNEKLFF; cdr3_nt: TGTGCCAGCTCACGAGGACCGCTGCCAACTAATGAAAAACTGTTTTTT
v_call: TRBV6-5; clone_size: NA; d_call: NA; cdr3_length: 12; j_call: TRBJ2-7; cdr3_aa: CASSPIVDEQYF; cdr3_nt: TGTGCCAGCAGCCCTATTGTGGACGAGCAGTACTTC
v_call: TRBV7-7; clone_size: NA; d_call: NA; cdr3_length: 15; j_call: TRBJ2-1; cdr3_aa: CASSPLVAHYNEQFF; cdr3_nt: TGTGCCAGCAGCCCACTGGTAGCGCACTACAATGAGCAGTTCTTC
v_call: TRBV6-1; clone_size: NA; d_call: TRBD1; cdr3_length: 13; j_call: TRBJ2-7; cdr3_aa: CATFGTASYEQYF; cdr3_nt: TGTGCCACCTTCGGGACAGCGTCCTACGAGCAGTACTTC
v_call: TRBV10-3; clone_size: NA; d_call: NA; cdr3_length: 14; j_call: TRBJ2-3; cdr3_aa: CAISERDGTDTQYF; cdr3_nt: TGTGCCATCAGTGAGAGGGACGGCACAGATACGCAGTATTTT
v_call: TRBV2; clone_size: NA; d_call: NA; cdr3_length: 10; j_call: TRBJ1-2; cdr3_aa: CASAPYGYTF; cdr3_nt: TGTGCCAGCGCTCCCTATGGCTACACCTTC
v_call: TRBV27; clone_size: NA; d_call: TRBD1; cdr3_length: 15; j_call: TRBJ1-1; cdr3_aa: CASSLWGRGATEAFF; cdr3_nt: TGTGCCAGCAGTTTATGGGGCAGGGGGGCCACTGAAGCTTTCTTT
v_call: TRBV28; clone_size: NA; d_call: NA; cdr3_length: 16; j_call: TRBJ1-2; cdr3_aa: CASSFASGHTNYGYTF; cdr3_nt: TGTGCCAGCAGTTTCGCTTCCGGACACACAAACTATGGCTACACCTTC
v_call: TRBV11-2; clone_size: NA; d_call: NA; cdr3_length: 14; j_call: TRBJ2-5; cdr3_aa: CASSSPGSQATQYF; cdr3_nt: TGTGCCAGCAGCTCCCCCGGGAGCCAAGCGACCCAGTACTTC
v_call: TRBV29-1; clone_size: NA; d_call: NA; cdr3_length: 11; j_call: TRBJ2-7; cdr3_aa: CSASPLGEQYF; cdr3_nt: TGCAGCGCTTCCCCCTTAGGCGAGCAGTACTTC
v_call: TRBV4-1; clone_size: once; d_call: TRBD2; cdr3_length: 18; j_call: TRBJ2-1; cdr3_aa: CASSHTLLAGGRPSEQFF; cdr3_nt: TGCGCCAGCAGCCACACCCTACTAGCGGGAGGCCGTCCATCTGAGCAGTTCTTC
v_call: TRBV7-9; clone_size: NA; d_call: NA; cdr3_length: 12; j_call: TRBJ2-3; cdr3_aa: CASNGGPDTQYF; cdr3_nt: TGTGCCAGCAACGGGGGCCCGGATACGCAGTATTTT
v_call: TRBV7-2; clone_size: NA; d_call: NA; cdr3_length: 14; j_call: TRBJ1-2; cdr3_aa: CASSPWGEGYGYTF; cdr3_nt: TGTGCCAGCAGCCCGTGGGGCGAAGGCTATGGCTACACCTTC
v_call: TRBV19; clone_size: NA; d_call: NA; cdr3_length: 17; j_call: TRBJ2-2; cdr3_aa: CASSIVTGPNNTGELFF; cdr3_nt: TGTGCCAGTAGTATAGTTACGGGACCTAATAACACCGGGGAGCTGTTTTTT
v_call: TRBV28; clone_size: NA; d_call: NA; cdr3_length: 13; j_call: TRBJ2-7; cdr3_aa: CASSSGLPYEQYF; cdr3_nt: TGTGCCAGCAGTTCGGGCCTACCCTACGAGCAGTACTTC
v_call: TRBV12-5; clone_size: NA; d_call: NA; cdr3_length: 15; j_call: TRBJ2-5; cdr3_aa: CASGLDALGRETQYF; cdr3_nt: TGTGCTAGTGGTTTGGACGCTCTAGGACGAGAGACCCAGTACTTC
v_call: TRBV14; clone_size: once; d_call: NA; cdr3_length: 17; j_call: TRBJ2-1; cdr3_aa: CASSQAWGGRRGNEQFF; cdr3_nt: TGTGCCAGCAGCCAGGCCTGGGGGGGGCGCCGGGGCAATGAGCAGTTCTTC
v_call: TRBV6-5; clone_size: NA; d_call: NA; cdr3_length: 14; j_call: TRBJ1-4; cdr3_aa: CASRMTVRFEKLFF; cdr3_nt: TGTGCCAGCAGAATGACAGTACGGTTTGAAAAACTGTTTTTT
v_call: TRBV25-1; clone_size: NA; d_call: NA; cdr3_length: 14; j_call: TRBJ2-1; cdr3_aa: CASSEYKGRNEQFF; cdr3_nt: TGTGCCAGCAGTGAATACAAGGGAAGAAATGAGCAGTTCTTC
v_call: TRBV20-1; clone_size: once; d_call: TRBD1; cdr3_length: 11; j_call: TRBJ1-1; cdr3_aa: CRPGQRTEAFF; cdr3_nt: TGCAGGCCGGGACAGAGAACTGAAGCTTTCTTT
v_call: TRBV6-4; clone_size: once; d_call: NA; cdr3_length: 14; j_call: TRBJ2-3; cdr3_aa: CASSEEASTDTQYF; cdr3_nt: TGTGCCAGCAGTGAGGAAGCTTCCACAGATACGCAGTATTTT
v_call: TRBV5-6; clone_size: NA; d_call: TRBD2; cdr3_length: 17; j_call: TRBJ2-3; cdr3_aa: CASSAGTSGSSTDTQYF; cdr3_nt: TGTGCCAGCAGCGCCGGGACTAGCGGGTCTAGCACAGATACGCAGTATTTT
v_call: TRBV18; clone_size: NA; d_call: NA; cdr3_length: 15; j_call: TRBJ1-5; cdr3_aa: CASSIRRGGNQPQHF; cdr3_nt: TGTGCCAGCTCTATACGTAGGGGTGGCAATCAGCCCCAGCATTTT
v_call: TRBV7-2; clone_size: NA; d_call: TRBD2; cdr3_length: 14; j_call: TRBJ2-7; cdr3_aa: CASSLGGRVGEQYF; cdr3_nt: TGTGCCAGCAGCTTAGGTGGGAGGGTTGGTGAGCAGTACTTC
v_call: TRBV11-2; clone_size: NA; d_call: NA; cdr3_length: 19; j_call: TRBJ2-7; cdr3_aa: CASSLVGGGTRGEGYEQYF; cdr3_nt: TGTGCCAGCAGCTTAGTAGGTGGGGGCACTCGGGGAGAGGGTTACGAGCAGTACTTC
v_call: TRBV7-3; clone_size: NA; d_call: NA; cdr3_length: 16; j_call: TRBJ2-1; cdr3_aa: CASSPMTGRRYNEQFF; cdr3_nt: TGTGCCAGCAGCCCGATGACAGGCCGCCGCTACAATGAGCAGTTCTTC
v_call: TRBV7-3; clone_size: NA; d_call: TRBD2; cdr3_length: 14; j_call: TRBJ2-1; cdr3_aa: CASSNGTSGNEQFF; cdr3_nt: TGTGCCAGCAGTAATGGGACTAGCGGCAATGAGCAGTTCTTC
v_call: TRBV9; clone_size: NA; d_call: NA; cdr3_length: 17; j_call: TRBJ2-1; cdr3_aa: CASSGGTLAVHYNEQFF; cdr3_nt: TGTGCCAGCAGCGGAGGGACACTTGCCGTCCACTACAATGAGCAGTTCTTC
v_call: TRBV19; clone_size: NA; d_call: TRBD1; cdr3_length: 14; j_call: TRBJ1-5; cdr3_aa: CASTTGKSNQPQHF; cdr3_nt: TGTGCCAGTACGACAGGGAAGAGCAATCAGCCCCAGCATTTT
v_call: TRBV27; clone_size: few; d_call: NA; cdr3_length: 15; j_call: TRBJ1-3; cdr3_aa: CASSRTVNRGNTIYF; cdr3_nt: TGTGCCAGCAGTCGAACAGTGAATCGAGGAAACACCATATATTTT
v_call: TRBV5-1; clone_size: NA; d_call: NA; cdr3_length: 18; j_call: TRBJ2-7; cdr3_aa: CASSFIPGGPAKDYEQYF; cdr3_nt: TGCGCCAGCAGCTTCATCCCCGGGGGGCCCGCCAAGGACTACGAGCAGTACTTC
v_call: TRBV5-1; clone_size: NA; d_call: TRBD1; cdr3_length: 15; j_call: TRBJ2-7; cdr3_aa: CASSFGQGANYEQYF; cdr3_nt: TGCGCCAGCAGCTTTGGGCAGGGGGCAAACTACGAGCAGTACTTC
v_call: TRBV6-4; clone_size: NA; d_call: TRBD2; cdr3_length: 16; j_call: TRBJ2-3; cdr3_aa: CASSAIAGTSTDTQYF; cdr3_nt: TGTGCCAGCAGTGCCATAGCGGGAACTAGCACAGATACGCAGTATTTT
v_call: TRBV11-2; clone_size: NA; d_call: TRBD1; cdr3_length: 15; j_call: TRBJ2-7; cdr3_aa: CASSPGQRAVEEQYF; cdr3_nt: TGTGCCAGCAGCCCGGGACAGAGGGCCGTCGAAGAGCAGTACTTC
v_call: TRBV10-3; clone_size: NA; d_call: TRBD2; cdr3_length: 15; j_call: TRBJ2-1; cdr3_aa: CAISDERESHNEQFF; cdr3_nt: TGTGCCATCAGTGACGAGCGGGAGTCACACAATGAGCAGTTCTTC
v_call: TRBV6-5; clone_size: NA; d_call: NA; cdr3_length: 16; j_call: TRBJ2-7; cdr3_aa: CASSSLRTRGPYEQYF; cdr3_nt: TGTGCCAGCAGTTCCTTAAGGACGAGGGGTCCCTACGAGCAGTACTTC
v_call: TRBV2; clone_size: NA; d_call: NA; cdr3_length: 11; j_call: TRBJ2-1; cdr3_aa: CASSGLLQQFF; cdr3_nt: TGTGCCAGCTCTGGTCTGTTACAGCAGTTCTTC
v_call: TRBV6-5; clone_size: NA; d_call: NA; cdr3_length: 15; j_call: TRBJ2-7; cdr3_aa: CASSSGFSQSYEQYF; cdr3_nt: TGTGCCAGCAGCTCAGGGTTTTCCCAATCCTACGAGCAGTACTTC
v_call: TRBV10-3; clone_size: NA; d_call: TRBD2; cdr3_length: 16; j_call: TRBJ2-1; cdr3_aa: CAISGTSGLSYNEQFF; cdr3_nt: TGTGCCATCAGCGGGACTAGCGGGCTCTCCTACAATGAGCAGTTCTTC
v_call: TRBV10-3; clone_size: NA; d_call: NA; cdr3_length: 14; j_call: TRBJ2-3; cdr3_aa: CAITRGNSTDTQYF; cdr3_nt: TGTGCCATCACTAGGGGGAATAGCACAGATACGCAGTATTTT
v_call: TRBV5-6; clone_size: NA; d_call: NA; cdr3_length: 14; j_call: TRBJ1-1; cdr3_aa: CASLTRTVNTEAFF; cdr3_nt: TGTGCCAGCCTCACCCGGACAGTGAACACTGAAGCTTTCTTT
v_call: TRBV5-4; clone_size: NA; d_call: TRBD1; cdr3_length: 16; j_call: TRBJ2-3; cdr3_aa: CASSQRDRLDADTQYF; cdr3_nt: TGTGCCAGCAGCCAACGGGACAGGTTGGACGCAGATACGCAGTATTTT
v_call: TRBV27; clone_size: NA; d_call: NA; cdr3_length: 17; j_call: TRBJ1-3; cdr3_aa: CASSLPGSPSSGNTIYF; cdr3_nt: TGTGCCAGCAGTTTGCCTGGCAGCCCTAGCTCTGGAAACACCATATATTTT
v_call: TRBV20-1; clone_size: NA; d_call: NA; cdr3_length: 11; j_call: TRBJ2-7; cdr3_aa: CSARLLYEQYF; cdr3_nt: TGCAGTGCTAGACTGCTCTACGAGCAGTACTTC
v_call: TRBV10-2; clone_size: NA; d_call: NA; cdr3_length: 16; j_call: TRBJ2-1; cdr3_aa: CASRPPDPSSYNEQFF; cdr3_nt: TGCGCCAGCAGGCCCCCCGACCCGAGCTCCTACAATGAGCAGTTCTTC
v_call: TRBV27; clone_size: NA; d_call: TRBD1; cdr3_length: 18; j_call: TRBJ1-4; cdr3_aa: CASSQKIQGAPTNEKLFF; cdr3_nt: TGTGCCAGCAGTCAAAAAATTCAGGGGGCGCCTACTAATGAAAAACTGTTTTTT
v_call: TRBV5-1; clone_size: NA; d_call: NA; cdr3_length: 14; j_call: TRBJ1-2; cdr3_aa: CASSLVLGAVGYTF; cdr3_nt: TGCGCCAGCAGCTTGGTTCTGGGGGCGGTTGGCTACACCTTC